The T cell receptor (beta chain) described here comes from a study of blood T cell repertoires in COVID-19. Using immunoSEQ multiplex PCR, the repertoire was profiled, and TCRdb retains in-frame clones only, with some absent. The sample consists of roughly 85,000 clones, 80% to 90% of them appearing once. The TCR was taken from a man aged 50-60 years with active or convalescent COVID-19. Input material: peripheral blood.

The DNA of the CDR3 is TGTGCCAGCAGCTACAGGTCTGGTGGGGCCAACGTCCTGACTTTC. Its translation: CASSYRSGGANVLTF. V and J are TRBV7-2 and TRBJ2-6, with D tentatively TRBD1 (5 bases). The CDR3 spans 15 residues. The germline gives CDR1 SGHTA, CDR2 FQGNSA. The V end lost 4 bases, the J end lost 3 bases, and 10 bases lay between the germline ends. The whole variable domain, filled in from reference TRBV7-2 and TRBJ2-6, reads GAGVSQSPSNKVTEKGKDVELRCDPISGHTALYWYRQSLGQGLEFLIYFQGNSAPDKSGLPSDRFSAERTGGSVSTLTIQRTQQEDSAVYLCASSYRSGGANVLTFGAGSRLTVL.